The clone carrying this T cell receptor (beta chain) was seen a few times. The CDR3 extends over 16 amino acids. This sample is drawn from a study of blood T cell repertoires in COVID-19. The wider study: There were acute and convalescent COVID-19 samples, and they came from the United States, Italy and Spain. T cells, B-cell-depleted T cells, or PBMCs provided the cDNA or gDNA that served as material.

In the original processing: Nucleated cell number was recorded as an estimate derived from reference gene primer amplification. Sequencing was performed with immunoSEQ multiplex PCR; in TCRdb, only in-frame clones are kept and a portion is missing. That table is the source of V, J and clone size, and D and trimming were worked out from the DNA. The sample includes over 20,000 clones, 81% seen only once; the top ten take around half. This chain connects TRBV21-1 to TRBJ1-6; TRBD1 is the table's D call and was not checked against the DNA. TRBV21-1 is noted as a pseudogene. The sequence was collected from a man in his fifties with active or convalescent COVID-19. The sequenced material came from peripheral blood. The CDR3 reads CASSTDRSSYNSPLHF. DNA of the CDR3: TGTGCCAGCAGCACGGACAGGAGCTCCTATAATTCACCCCTCCACTTT.